This T cell receptor beta chain was captured by sequencing in a study of blood T cell repertoires in COVID-19. Across the whole study: Acute and convalescent COVID-19 specimens originated in the United States, Italy and Spain. The analysed material was cDNA or gDNA that came from T cells, B-cell-depleted T cells, or PBMCs.

Germline V CDR1 and CDR2: MNHNS, SASEGT. The CDR3 covers 14 residues. The ends lost 3 bases at V and 6 bases at J; junction bases unmatched: 5. Source study methods: Amplification of reference gene primers provided the estimated nucleated cell counts. Sequencing was performed with immunoSEQ multiplex PCR; in TCRdb, only in-frame clones are kept and a portion is missing. That table gives V, J and clone size, and the DNA gave D and trimming. The sample gives approximately 270,000 clones, around 86% of which show up once; about 10% is in the top ten. Sequencing input: peripheral blood. V gene TRBV6-1 combines with J gene TRBJ1-5, with 7 nucleotides matching TRBD1. The sequence was collected from a man in his forties with active or convalescent COVID-19. CDR3 in amino acids: CASSEQGESQPQHF. The CDR3 DNA is TGTGCCAGCAGTGAGCAGGGGGAAAGTCAGCCCCAGCATTTT.